The rows below give T cell receptor beta chains drawn from one sample of a study of neurological immune-mediated disorders. TCRdb re-called the 5' RACE reads with MiXCR, one entry per CDR3 protein. The table lists tens of thousands of distinct CDR3 sequences, over 4% of them singletons. Sequencing was done on a sample of PBMCs. The origin of the receptors is a middle-aged man with multiple sclerosis. The CDR3 runs from the conserved cysteine through the conserved F or W. D genes are given only for firm matches. Expanded clones are given a class, and other clones once, few, many or no size at all.

j_call: TRBJ2-2
clone_size: .
d_call: .
v_call: TRBV14
cdr3_nt: TGTGCCAGCAGCCCCGTCGGATCACCCACCGGGGAGCTGTTTTTT
cdr3_aa: CASSPVGSPTGELFF

j_call: TRBJ2-3
clone_size: many
d_call: .
v_call: TRBV29-1
cdr3_nt: TGCAGCGTTGAGGGTCTCCGAGATACGCAGTATTTT
cdr3_aa: CSVEGLRDTQYF

j_call: TRBJ2-1
clone_size: many
d_call: TRBD1
v_call: TRBV5-1
cdr3_nt: TGCGCCACCAGTTTTCAGGGGGCCTACAATGAGCAGTTCTTC
cdr3_aa: CATSFQGAYNEQFF

j_call: TRBJ1-2
clone_size: many
d_call: .
v_call: TRBV5-5
cdr3_nt: TGTGCCAGCAGCTTCTCCGGGACGGCCAACTATGGCTACACCTTC
cdr3_aa: CASSFSGTANYGYTF

j_call: TRBJ1-1
clone_size: many
d_call: .
v_call: TRBV27
cdr3_nt: TGTGCCAGCAGCCTGAATTGGGGGAAGACTGAAGCTTTCTTT
cdr3_aa: CASSLNWGKTEAFF

j_call: TRBJ1-5
clone_size: many
d_call: .
v_call: TRBV20-1
cdr3_nt: TGCAGTGCTCCGGAGGGCAATCAGCCCCAGCATTTT
cdr3_aa: CSAPEGNQPQHF

j_call: TRBJ2-2
clone_size: .
d_call: .
v_call: TRBV11-2
cdr3_nt: TGTGCCAGCAGCTATGACAGGTCAAACACCGGGGAGCTGTTTTTT
cdr3_aa: CASSYDRSNTGELFF

j_call: TRBJ1-2
clone_size: few
d_call: .
v_call: TRBV9
cdr3_nt: TGTGCCAGCAGCGTAGAGGAGGGGCGCTACTATGGCTACACCTTC
cdr3_aa: CASSVEEGRYYGYTF

j_call: TRBJ1-2
clone_size: many
d_call: TRBD1
v_call: TRBV7-2
cdr3_nt: TGTGCCAGCAGCTTATGGGGACAGGGCACTTATGGCTACACCTTC
cdr3_aa: CASSLWGQGTYGYTF

j_call: TRBJ2-1
clone_size: few
d_call: .
v_call: TRBV28
cdr3_nt: TGTGCCAGCAGCCGGAGCGGGTATACCTACAATGAGCAGTTCTTC
cdr3_aa: CASSRSGYTYNEQFF

j_call: TRBJ2-7
clone_size: many
d_call: TRBD2
v_call: TRBV5-1
cdr3_nt: TGCGCCAGCAGCTTCAGGCGGGAGGGGGGCGAGCAGTACTTC
cdr3_aa: CASSFRREGGEQYF

j_call: TRBJ2-1
clone_size: few
d_call: .
v_call: TRBV27
cdr3_nt: TGTGCCAGCAGTTTCATAGGTGGGAGCTCCTACAATGAGCAGTTCTTC
cdr3_aa: CASSFIGGSSYNEQFF

j_call: TRBJ2-2
clone_size: many
d_call: .
v_call: TRBV7-3
cdr3_nt: TGTGCCAGCAGCTTAGTTCGGCTAGCCACCGGGGAGCTGTTTTTT
cdr3_aa: CASSLVRLATGELFF

j_call: TRBJ1-6
clone_size: .
d_call: .
v_call: TRBV3-1
cdr3_nt: TGTGCCAGCAGCCAGCGGCGGGATCGGTCCCCCCTCCACTTT
cdr3_aa: CASSQRRDRSPLHF

j_call: TRBJ2-1
clone_size: many
d_call: .
v_call: TRBV5-1
cdr3_nt: TGCGCCAGCAGCTTGGAGATAGGCTTGGGATTTTACAATGAGCAGTTCTTC
cdr3_aa: CASSLEIGLGFYNEQFF

j_call: TRBJ2-7
clone_size: many
d_call: .
v_call: TRBV12-3/TRBV12-4
cdr3_nt: TGTGCCAGCAGCTCCGGGACGGATCCCTACGAGCAGTACTTC
cdr3_aa: CASSSGTDPYEQYF

j_call: TRBJ1-1
clone_size: many
d_call: .
v_call: TRBV6-1
cdr3_nt: TGTGCCAGCAGTGATTGGGCTGGGGGTACTGAAGCTTTCTTT
cdr3_aa: CASSDWAGGTEAFF

j_call: TRBJ2-7
clone_size: many
d_call: TRBD1
v_call: TRBV29-1
cdr3_nt: TGCAGCGTGGAGACAGGGGAGCAGTACTTC
cdr3_aa: CSVETGEQYF

j_call: TRBJ2-1
clone_size: many
d_call: TRBD1
v_call: TRBV24-1
cdr3_nt: TGTGCCACCAGTGATCGGGACAGTCTCTCCTACAATGAGCAGTTCTTC
cdr3_aa: CATSDRDSLSYNEQFF

j_call: TRBJ1-6
clone_size: few
d_call: .
v_call: TRBV20-1
cdr3_nt: TGCAGTGCTAGCTTACCCTATAATTCACCCCTCAACTTT
cdr3_aa: CSASLPYNSPLNF

j_call: TRBJ2-5
clone_size: many
d_call: TRBD2
v_call: TRBV7-7
cdr3_nt: TGTGCCAGCAGCTACGGACTAGCGGGCTTGGAGACCCAGTACTTC
cdr3_aa: CASSYGLAGLETQYF

j_call: TRBJ2-1
clone_size: many
d_call: .
v_call: TRBV4-1
cdr3_nt: TGCGCCAGCAGCCAAGAAAGCGGCCCCAAAGATGAGCAGTTCTTC
cdr3_aa: CASSQESGPKDEQFF

j_call: TRBJ1-1
clone_size: many
d_call: .
v_call: TRBV9
cdr3_nt: TGTGCCAGCAGGGAGGGCCGGGGGATCCCTGAAGCTTTCTTT
cdr3_aa: CASREGRGIPEAFF

j_call: TRBJ2-1
clone_size: many
d_call: TRBD2
v_call: TRBV12-3/TRBV12-4
cdr3_nt: TGTGCCAGCAGTCCCCGTGGGACTAGGCATGAGCAGTTCTTC
cdr3_aa: CASSPRGTRHEQFF

j_call: TRBJ2-2
clone_size: many
d_call: TRBD2
v_call: TRBV7-9
cdr3_nt: TGTGCCAGCAGCTTACCTAGCGGGAACACCGGGGAGCTGTTTTTT
cdr3_aa: CASSLPSGNTGELFF

j_call: TRBJ2-7
clone_size: many
d_call: .
v_call: TRBV28
cdr3_nt: TGTGCCAGCAGCTGGGCGGGACTTTTGCCCTACGAGCAGTACTTC
cdr3_aa: CASSWAGLLPYEQYF

j_call: TRBJ2-1
clone_size: .
d_call: TRBD1
v_call: TRBV5-1
cdr3_nt: TGCGCCAGCAGCTCGGGACAGGGTGATGGCAATGAGCAGTTCTTC
cdr3_aa: CASSSGQGDGNEQFF

j_call: TRBJ1-3
clone_size: many
d_call: .
v_call: TRBV28
cdr3_nt: TGTGCCAGCAGTCCCACGATGGGAACTGGAAACACCATATATTTT
cdr3_aa: CASSPTMGTGNTIYF

j_call: TRBJ2-7
clone_size: .
d_call: TRBD2
v_call: TRBV9
cdr3_nt: TGTGCCAGCAGCGTAGTTGCGGGAGGGCCCGAGCAGTACTTC
cdr3_aa: CASSVVAGGPEQYF

j_call: TRBJ1-1
clone_size: .
d_call: .
v_call: TRBV9
cdr3_nt: TGTGCCAGCAGCGTAGGGGGGGGCAGCGGAGGGAACACTGAAGCTTTCTTT
cdr3_aa: CASSVGGGSGGNTEAFF

j_call: TRBJ2-1
clone_size: many
d_call: .
v_call: TRBV7-2
cdr3_nt: TGTGCCAGCAGCTTAGGGCCGCCCCGGTTCTTC
cdr3_aa: CASSLGPPRFF

j_call: TRBJ2-2
clone_size: few
d_call: TRBD1
v_call: TRBV20-1
cdr3_nt: TGCAGTGCTAGAGATTCCGGGGGACAGGGGAACACCGGGGAGCTGTTTTTT
cdr3_aa: CSARDSGGQGNTGELFF

j_call: TRBJ1-5
clone_size: many
d_call: .
v_call: TRBV6-2/TRBV6-3
cdr3_nt: TGTGCCAGCAGACCGGGGGTAGGGGATCAGCCCCAGCATTTT
cdr3_aa: CASRPGVGDQPQHF

j_call: TRBJ2-5
clone_size: .
d_call: .
v_call: TRBV14
cdr3_nt: TGTGCCAGCGGAACTAGTCCCATGGAGACCCAGTACTTC
cdr3_aa: CASGTSPMETQYF

j_call: TRBJ2-3
clone_size: few
d_call: TRBD2
v_call: TRBV12-3/TRBV12-4
cdr3_nt: TGTGCCAGCAGTTTGGGAGCGGGACCCCCGGATACGCAGTATTTT
cdr3_aa: CASSLGAGPPDTQYF

j_call: TRBJ2-1
clone_size: many
d_call: TRBD2
v_call: TRBV20-1
cdr3_nt: TGCAGTGCCTCTGAGACTAGCGGCTCCTACAATGAGCAGTTCTTC
cdr3_aa: CSASETSGSYNEQFF

j_call: TRBJ1-1
clone_size: few
d_call: TRBD1
v_call: TRBV12-3/TRBV12-4
cdr3_nt: TGTGCCAGCAGTTTAGGGGGACAGGGTAGAGCTTTCTTT
cdr3_aa: CASSLGGQGRAFF

j_call: TRBJ2-3
clone_size: .
d_call: TRBD2
v_call: TRBV7-8
cdr3_nt: TGTGCCAGCAGCCCCGGGAGGGCGAGAGATACGCAGTATTTT
cdr3_aa: CASSPGRARDTQYF

j_call: TRBJ2-1
clone_size: .
d_call: .
v_call: TRBV7-3
cdr3_nt: TGTGCCAGCAGCTTATTTTCGTGGGGACAATTGGGCAATGAGCAGTTCTTC
cdr3_aa: CASSLFSWGQLGNEQFF

j_call: TRBJ2-5
clone_size: many
d_call: .
v_call: TRBV20-1
cdr3_nt: TGCATCCCAGGGGTGCGGGGATCACAAGAGACCCAGTACTTC
cdr3_aa: CIPGVRGSQETQYF

j_call: TRBJ2-4
clone_size: many
d_call: .
v_call: TRBV28
cdr3_nt: TGTGCCAGCAGCCCCCCCCGGACTCACCAAAACATTCAGTACTTC
cdr3_aa: CASSPPRTHQNIQYF

j_call: TRBJ2-7
clone_size: many
d_call: .
v_call: TRBV7-9
cdr3_nt: TGTGCCAGCAGCTTCACAGGGATAGCCTACGAGCAGTACTTC
cdr3_aa: CASSFTGIAYEQYF

j_call: TRBJ1-5
clone_size: many
d_call: .
v_call: TRBV14
cdr3_nt: TGTGCCAGCAGCCAAAATGATATGCAGCCCCAGCATTTT
cdr3_aa: CASSQNDMQPQHF

j_call: TRBJ2-7
clone_size: many
d_call: .
v_call: TRBV28
cdr3_nt: TGTGCCAGCGCCAGGGGGGGATCGGGAGAGCAGTACTTC
cdr3_aa: CASARGGSGEQYF

j_call: TRBJ2-7
clone_size: many
d_call: .
v_call: TRBV3-1
cdr3_nt: TGTGCCAGCAGCCAAGGTAGATCGTATGGAGAGCAGTACTTC
cdr3_aa: CASSQGRSYGEQYF

j_call: TRBJ2-3
clone_size: few
d_call: TRBD2
v_call: TRBV5-1
cdr3_nt: TGCGCCAGCATGAGGACTAGCGGGGTAAGGACAGATACGCAGTATTTT
cdr3_aa: CASMRTSGVRTDTQYF

j_call: TRBJ1-5
clone_size: few
d_call: TRBD1
v_call: TRBV19
cdr3_nt: TGTGCCAGTAGGACAGGGGGCGGCAATCAGCCCCAGCATTTT
cdr3_aa: CASRTGGGNQPQHF

j_call: TRBJ2-2
clone_size: many
d_call: TRBD2
v_call: TRBV29-1
cdr3_nt: TGCAGCGTTGGGACTAGCGAGATCGGGGAGCTGTTTTTT
cdr3_aa: CSVGTSEIGELFF

j_call: TRBJ2-1
clone_size: .
d_call: .
v_call: TRBV20-1
cdr3_nt: TGCAGTGCTAGAGATCCCCGGACTACATACAATGAGCAGTTCTTC
cdr3_aa: CSARDPRTTYNEQFF

j_call: TRBJ1-2
clone_size: .
d_call: TRBD1
v_call: TRBV28
cdr3_nt: TGTGCCAGCAGACCGGGACAGTTAAACTATGGCTACACCTTC
cdr3_aa: CASRPGQLNYGYTF

j_call: TRBJ2-7
clone_size: many
d_call: TRBD2
v_call: TRBV20-1
cdr3_nt: TGCAGTGCTAGCCCCATAACTAGCGAGTCCTACGAGCAGTACTTC
cdr3_aa: CSASPITSESYEQYF

j_call: TRBJ1-2
clone_size: many
d_call: .
v_call: TRBV24-1
cdr3_nt: TGTGCCACCGCCCCCCACGGATCTAACTATGGCTACACCTTC
cdr3_aa: CATAPHGSNYGYTF

j_call: TRBJ2-2
clone_size: many
d_call: .
v_call: TRBV15
cdr3_nt: TGTGCCACCAGCAGAGATCGGGGCGGGGAGCTGTTTTTT
cdr3_aa: CATSRDRGGELFF